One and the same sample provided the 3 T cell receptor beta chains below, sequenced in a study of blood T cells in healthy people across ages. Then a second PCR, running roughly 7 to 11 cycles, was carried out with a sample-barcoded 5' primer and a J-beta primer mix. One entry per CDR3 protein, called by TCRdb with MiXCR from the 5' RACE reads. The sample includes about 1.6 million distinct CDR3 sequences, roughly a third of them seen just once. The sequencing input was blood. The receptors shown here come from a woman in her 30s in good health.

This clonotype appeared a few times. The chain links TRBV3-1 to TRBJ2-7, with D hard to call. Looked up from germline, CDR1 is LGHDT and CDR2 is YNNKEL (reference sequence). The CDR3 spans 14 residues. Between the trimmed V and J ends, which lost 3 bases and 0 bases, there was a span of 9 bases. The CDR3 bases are TGTGCCAGCAGCCACGGTAGGAGCTCCTACGAGCAGTACTTC. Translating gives CASSHGRSSYEQYF.

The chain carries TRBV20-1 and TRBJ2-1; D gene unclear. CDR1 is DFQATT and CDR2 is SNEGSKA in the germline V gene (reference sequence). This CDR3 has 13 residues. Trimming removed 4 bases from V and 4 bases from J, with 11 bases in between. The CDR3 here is CSAMGTLYNEQFF. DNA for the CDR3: TGCAGTGCTATGGGAACACTATACAATGAGCAGTTCTTC.

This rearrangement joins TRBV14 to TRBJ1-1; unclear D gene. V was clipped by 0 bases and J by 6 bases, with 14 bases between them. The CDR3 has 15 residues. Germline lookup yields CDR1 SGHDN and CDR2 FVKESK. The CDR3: CASSQEDSRSAEAFF. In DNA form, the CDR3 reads TGTGCCAGCAGCCAAGAGGACTCCCGGAGCGCTGAAGCTTTCTTT. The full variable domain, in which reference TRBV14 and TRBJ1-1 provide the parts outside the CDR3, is EAGVTQFPSHSVIEKGQTVTLRCDPISGHDNLYWYRRVMGKEIKFLLHFVKESKQDESGMPNNRFLAERTGGTYSTLKVQPAELEDSGVYFCASSQEDSRSAEAFFGQGTRLTVV.